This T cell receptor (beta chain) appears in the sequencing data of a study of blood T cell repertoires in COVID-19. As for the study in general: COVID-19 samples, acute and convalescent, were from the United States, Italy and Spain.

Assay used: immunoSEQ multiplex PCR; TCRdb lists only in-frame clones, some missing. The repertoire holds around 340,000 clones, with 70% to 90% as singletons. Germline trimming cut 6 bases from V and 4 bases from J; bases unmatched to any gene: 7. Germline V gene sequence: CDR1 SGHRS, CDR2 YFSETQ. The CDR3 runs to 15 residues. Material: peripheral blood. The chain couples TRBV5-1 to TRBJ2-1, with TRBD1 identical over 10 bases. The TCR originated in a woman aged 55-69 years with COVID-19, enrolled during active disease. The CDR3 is CASNAGTGAYNEQFF. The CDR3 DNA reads TGCGCCAGCAATGCCGGGACAGGGGCATACAATGAGCAGTTCTTC.